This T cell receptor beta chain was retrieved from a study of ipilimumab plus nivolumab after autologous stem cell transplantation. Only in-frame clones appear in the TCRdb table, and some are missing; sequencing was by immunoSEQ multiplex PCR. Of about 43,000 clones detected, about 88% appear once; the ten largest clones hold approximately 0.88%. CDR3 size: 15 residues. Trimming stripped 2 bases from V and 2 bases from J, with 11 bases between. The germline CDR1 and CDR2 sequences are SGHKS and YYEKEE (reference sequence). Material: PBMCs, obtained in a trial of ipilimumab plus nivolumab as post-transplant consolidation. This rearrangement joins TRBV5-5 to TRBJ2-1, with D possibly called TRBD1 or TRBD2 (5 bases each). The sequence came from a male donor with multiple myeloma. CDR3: CASSFGTFTYNEQFF. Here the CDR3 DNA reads TGTGCCAGCAGCTTTGGGACCTTCACCTACAATGAGCAGTTCTTC.